The rows below give T cell receptor beta chains drawn from one sample of a study of long-term antiretroviral therapy in people with HIV. Sequencing was performed with immunoSEQ multiplex PCR; in TCRdb, only in-frame clones are kept and a portion is missing. This sample yields roughly 23,000 clones, of which 86% are seen a single time; roughly 7% belongs to the top ten. The source material was unsorted PBMCs, sampled 1.8 years before starting antiretroviral therapy. The source of these receptors is a woman aged 25 to 39 with HIV. The CDR3 runs from the conserved cysteine through the conserved F or W. A D gene is named only where the DNA matches it firmly. The size field is filled for only some rows; it gives once, few, many or a size class.

TGTGCCAGCGCCCGACAGGGATTTAGCACAGATACGCAGTATTTT | CASARQGFSTDTQYF | TRBJ2-3 | NA | TRBV2 | TRBD1
TGTGCCAGCGACGAGAAGCAGGGTTGGAGCAATGAGCAGTTCTTC | CASDEKQGWSNEQFF | TRBJ2-1 | NA | TRBV2 | NA
TGTGCCAGCAGCTTAGCATCCGGGACTAGCGGGGGGGTTACCGGGGAGCTGTTTTTT | CASSLASGTSGGVTGELFF | TRBJ2-2 | NA | TRBV7-8 | TRBD2
TGTGCCAGCAGCCCCGGGACAGCTAGCAATCAGCCCCAGCATTTT | CASSPGTASNQPQHF | TRBJ1-5 | NA | TRBV7-8 | TRBD1
TGTGCCTGGAAACAGGGGGAATTAGGTAATTCACCCCTCCACTTT | CAWKQGELGNSPLHF | TRBJ1-6 | NA | TRBV30 | TRBD1
TGTGCCAGCAGCTTGGCGGCGGGACATAACTCCTACAATGAGCAGTTCTTC | CASSLAAGHNSYNEQFF | TRBJ2-1 | once | TRBV5-6 | NA
TGTGCCAGCAGTGCCGGGACAGGGGGCTTTGGGGGCAATCAGCCCCAGCATTTT | CASSAGTGGFGGNQPQHF | TRBJ1-5 | NA | TRBV2 | TRBD1
TGCGCCAGCAGCTTGGATTCCCAGCGGGGCCTCAGCGGGGAGCTGTTTTTT | CASSLDSQRGLSGELFF | TRBJ2-2 | NA | TRBV5-1 | TRBD2
TGTGCCAGCAGATGGGGACAGGGGCGATCCACCGGGGAGCTGTTTTTT | CASRWGQGRSTGELFF | TRBJ2-2 | few | TRBV5-8 | TRBD1
TGTGCCTGGAGTACAACCGGCACCAAAGGGGGTTCACCCCTCCACTTT | CAWSTTGTKGGSPLHF | TRBJ1-6 | NA | TRBV30 | NA
TGTGCCAGCAGCTTCCGAGGGATGAGCGCAACTAATGAAAAACTGTTTTTT | CASSFRGMSATNEKLFF | TRBJ1-4 | NA | TRBV5-5 | NA
TGCAGTGCTAGATTCGGGGAGACCCAGTACTTC | CSARFGETQYF | TRBJ2-5 | NA | TRBV20-1 | NA
TGTGCCAGCAGTTACTCGTGGACAGGAGGGACCGGGGAGCTGTTTTTT | CASSYSWTGGTGELFF | TRBJ2-2 | NA | TRBV6-5 | NA
TGTGCCTGCGGTGCCGATCACTTAAAACTAGCGGGGGGTAACACAGATACGCAGTATTTT | CACGADHLKLAGGNTDTQYF | TRBJ2-3 | NA | TRBV30 | TRBD2
TGTGCCAGCAGCGCCGACAGCATTGGAAACACCATATATTTT | CASSADSIGNTIYF | TRBJ1-3 | NA | TRBV5-4 | NA